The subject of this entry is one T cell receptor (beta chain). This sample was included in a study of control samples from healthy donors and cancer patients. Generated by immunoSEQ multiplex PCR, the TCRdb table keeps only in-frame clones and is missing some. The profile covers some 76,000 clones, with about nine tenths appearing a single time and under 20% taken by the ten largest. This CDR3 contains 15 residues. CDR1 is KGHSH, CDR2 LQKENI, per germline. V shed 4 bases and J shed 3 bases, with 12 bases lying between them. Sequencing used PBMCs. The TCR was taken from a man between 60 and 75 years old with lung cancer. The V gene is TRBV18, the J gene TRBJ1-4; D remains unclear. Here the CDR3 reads CASSLRTAANEKLFF. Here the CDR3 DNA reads TGTGCCAGCTCACTCCGGACGGCGGCTAATGAAAAACTGTTTTTT.